This TCR beta chain stems from a study of T cell responses to AZD1222 COVID-19 vaccine. Repertoires were generated with immunoSEQ multiplex PCR, while TCRdb's copy carries only in-frame clones and drops some. The sample includes over 100,000 clones, approximately 86% of them seen just once. Study-wide results and limits: A reported finding is that nearly half of spike-specific TCRs target unmutated variant regions. Donor demographics were predominantly white British with a female majority; clonal diversity may be underestimated. Vaccine-related CD4 TCRs covered spike, predominating at 160-218 and 743-854.

Regarding this clone: Antigen specificity is unknown.

The clonotype comes from an adult in good health. The sample in question was peripheral blood, obtained on day 0 of AZD1222 vaccination.

CDR3: CASSLASGAYGYTF. CDR3 bases: TGTGCCAGCAGCTTAGCTTCGGGTGCCTATGGCTACACCTTC. V and J are TRBV7-2 and TRBJ1-2; D is uncertain. V lost 0 bases to trimming and J lost 4 bases, with 9 bases between them. This CDR3 contains 14 residues. Germline loops: CDR1 SGHTA, CDR2 FQGNSA.